These 32 T cell receptor beta chains originate from one sample sequenced in a study of T-cell memory formation after mild COVID-19. Each CDR3 protein gets one entry after TCRdb re-called the 5' RACE reads with MiXCR. The profile shows roughly 110,000 distinct CDR3 sequences, roughly an eighth of them singletons. The material sequenced was PBMCs or a T cell subset sorted from them (not recorded which). These receptors originate from an adult woman who had mild COVID-19 (a few samples of this study predate the infection). Cell type and time point are not known.

The sample holds a few counts of this clonotype. The chain uses TRBV19 and TRBJ2-1; D remains ambiguous. Germline lookup yields CDR1 LNHDA and CDR2 SQIVND (reference sequence). V lost 9 bases, J lost 7 bases, and 16 bases lay in between. The CDR3 has 13 residues. CDR3 nucleotide sequence: TGTGCCAGCGAGAGCCTGGACCAGAATGAGCAGTTCTTC. Translation: CASESLDQNEQFF.

This chain uses TRBV4-3 with TRBJ1-2; D unclear. V was clipped by 4 bases and J by 4 bases, with 22 bases between them. This CDR3 is built from 17 residues. Per the germline V gene, CDR1 is LGHNA and CDR2 is YSLEER. The CDR3 DNA reads TGCGCCAGCAGCCGGTCCAGGCTCTCCGGAGCCGGCTATGGCTACACCTTC. This gives the protein CASSRSRLSGAGYGYTF.

This clonotype was detected a few times. J is TRBJ2-6 and V is TRBV12-3 or TRBV12-4; 8 nucleotides line up with TRBD1. J gave up 0 bases and V 7 bases, and 8 bases lay outside the gene matches. The CDR3 runs to 17 residues. CDR3: CASTVNRGNSGANVLTF. CDR3 nucleotides: TGTGCCAGCACTGTAAACAGGGGGAACTCTGGGGCCAACGTCCTGACTTTC.

This rearrangement joins TRBV7-8 to TRBJ2-1; D gene ambiguous. This CDR3 is built from 12 residues. Germline loops: CDR1 SGHVS, CDR2 FQNEAQ. The V and J ends lost 2 bases and 7 bases respectively, with 6 bases between them. The CDR3, as DNA: TGTGCCAGCAGCTTACTTATAAATGAGCAGTTCTTC. The encoded protein is CASSLLINEQFF. The variable domain in full, with the rest retrieved from reference TRBV7-8 and TRBJ2-1, is GAGVSQSPRYKVAKRGQDVALRCDPISGHVSLFWYQQALGQGPEFLTYFQNEAQLDKSGLPSDRFFAERPEGSVSTLKIQRTQQEDSAVYLCASSLLINEQFFGPGTRLTVL.

This clonotype has at least ten counts. The chain has TRBV5-5 and TRBJ2-1; 9 bases are shared with TRBD2. This CDR3 has 16 amino acids. Germline CDR1 reads SGHKS; CDR2 reads YYEKEE (reference sequence). Trimming at V came to 0 bases and at J to 8 bases, leaving 9 bases not matched to a gene. The CDR3 DNA reads as TGTGCCAGCAGCTTGGAACCTAGCGGGGTCTGGGATGAGCAGTTCTTC. It encodes CASSLEPSGVWDEQFF.

This clonotype was recorded many times. The chain joins TRBV19 to TRBJ1-5; D might be TRBD1 (6 bases). The CDR3 totals 17 residues. V was pared by 3 bases and J by 0 bases, with 15 bases between. The germline gives CDR1 LNHDA, CDR2 SQIVND (reference sequence). The CDR3 DNA is TGTGCCAGTAGTATTAGGGGGACCTTTTATAGCAATCAGCCCCAGCATTTT. Residues: CASSIRGTFYSNQPQHF.

Here the CDR3 reads CASSQELTGNTEAFF. CDR3 DNA: TGCGCCAGCAGCCAAGAATTGACGGGGAACACTGAAGCTTTCTTT. V gene TRBV4-1 combines with J gene TRBJ1-1; D unresolved. Trimming shortened V by 0 bases and J by 1 base, and 9 bases separated the two germline ends. The CDR3 runs to 15 residues. Germline V lookup: CDR1 MGHRA, CDR2 YSYEKL.

This chain joins TRBV5-4 and TRBJ2-2; unclear D gene. CDR3 length: 13 residues. V was pared by 2 bases and J by 4 bases, with 6 bases between. Germline CDR1 and CDR2: SGHNT and YYREEE (reference sequence). The CDR3: CASSFWGTGELFF. CDR3 coding DNA: TGTGCCAGCAGCTTTTGGGGCACCGGGGAGCTGTTTTTT.

The J gene is TRBJ2-1, the V gene TRBV9; D remains unclear. The CDR3 sequence is 12 residues long. Deletions cut 0 bases from V and 9 bases from J, with 7 bases between. Germline CDR1 is SGDLS and CDR2 is YYNGEE. The CDR3 sequence: CASSVEPGEQFF. CDR3 DNA sequence: TGTGCCAGCAGCGTAGAGCCGGGTGAGCAGTTCTTC. Full variable domain (remainder filled in from reference TRBV9 and TRBJ2-1): DSGVTQTPKHLITATGQRVTLRCSPRSGDLSVYWYQQSLDQGLQFLIQYYNGEERAKGNILERFSAQQFPDLHSELNLSSLELGDSALYFCASSVEPGEQFFGPGTRLTVL.

This clonotype was picked up a small number of times. The chain is built from TRBV5-1 and TRBJ2-1, with 7 positions matching TRBD1. This CDR3 is 16 amino acids long. J was trimmed by 0 bases and V by 2 bases; bases with no gene match: 5. Germline-derived CDR1 and CDR2 are SGHRS and YFSETQ. The CDR3 DNA reads TGCGCCAGCAGCTTAATGACAGGGACCTCCTACAATGAGCAGTTCTTC. Its translation: CASSLMTGTSYNEQFF.

In its sample, this clonotype was seen a few times. J is TRBJ2-7 and V is TRBV11-2; perhaps TRBD2 as D (6 bases). The CDR3 extends over 14 amino acids. Trimming took off 2 bases at V and 3 bases at J, with 11 bases between the two ends. In germline, CDR1 is SGHAT, CDR2 FQNNGV. CDR3 DNA sequence: TGTGCCAGCAGCTTAAGGGACTGGGACTACGAGCAGTACTTC. As protein: CASSLRDWDYEQYF.

In this sample, this clonotype turned up a few times. The chain is built from TRBV29-1 and TRBJ2-2; D gene unclear. Germline-derived CDR1 and CDR2 are SQVTM and ANQGSEA. V lost 7 bases to trimming and J lost 1 base, with 13 bases between them. This CDR3 region has 14 residues. This CDR3 is CSALAVRNTGELFF. As DNA, the CDR3 is TGCAGCGCCTTGGCAGTCAGGAACACCGGGGAGCTGTTTTTT.

The chain is built from TRBV7-2 and TRBJ2-2, with TRBD2 matching 13 bases. The CDR3 consists of 17 residues. Per germline, CDR1 SGHTA and CDR2 FQGNSA. The V gene end was trimmed by 3 bases and the J gene end by 5 bases; junction bases not matched to a gene: 6. This CDR3 is CASSFYRTSGRTGELFF. The DNA of the CDR3 is TGTGCCAGCAGCTTCTACCGGACTAGCGGGAGAACCGGGGAGCTGTTTTTT.

This sequence joins TRBV7-6 and TRBJ2-3; D is unresolved. There are 15 residues in the CDR3. Germline V gene sequence: CDR1 SGHVS, CDR2 FNYEAQ. The ends were cut back, 5 bases at V and 0 bases at J, with 12 bases in the middle. The chain's CDR3 is CASSGRRDSTDTQYF. The CDR3 bases are TGTGCCAGCAGCGGACGAAGAGACAGCACAGATACGCAGTATTTT.

This clonotype was seen at least ten times. As DNA, the CDR3 is TGTGCCAGCAGCTGGGACCTTTCCGAGCAGTACTTC. Residues: CASSWDLSEQYF. The J gene is TRBJ2-7, the V gene TRBV12-3 or TRBV12-4; D assignment may be TRBD1 or TRBD2 (5 bases each). This CDR3 is 12 amino acids long. Trimming left V 6 bases short and J 6 bases short, with 12 bases between.

The table lists this clonotype with many counts. The chain employs TRBV7-9 and TRBJ1-6; no firm D call. V lost 3 bases, J lost 8 bases, and 14 bases lay in between. The CDR3 contains 15 residues. Germline CDR1 and CDR2: SEHNR and FQNEAQ (reference sequence). The CDR3 sequence is CASSFTPPGDSPLHF. DNA for the CDR3: TGTGCCAGCAGCTTCACGCCACCTGGAGATTCACCCCTCCACTTT.

This chain uses TRBV5-6 with TRBJ2-5; no definite D call. The V end lost 1 base, the J end lost 4 bases, and 5 bases lay between the germline ends. The germline gives CDR1 SGHDT, CDR2 YYEEEE. The CDR3 runs 12 residues. The CDR3 coding sequence is TGTGCCAGCAGCTTGATGGCAGAGACCCAGTACTTC. As protein: CASSLMAETQYF.

Only a few counts were recorded for this clonotype. The chain links TRBV4-1 to TRBJ1-3, with a possible D match to TRBD1 (6 bases). Germline V gene lookup returns CDR1 MGHRA and CDR2 YSYEKL. The CDR3 consists of 15 residues. V shed 5 bases and J shed 2 bases, with 13 bases lying between them. The CDR3 coding sequence is TGCGCCAGCAGCTCCACGGACAGAACTGGAAACACCATATATTTT. Its translation is CASSSTDRTGNTIYF.

This chain uses TRBV7-6 with TRBJ2-3; D remains unclear. With 6 bases removed from V and 0 bases from J, the gap between germline ends came to 16 bases. CDR3 length equals 16 residues. Germline V lookup: CDR1 SGHVS, CDR2 FNYEAQ. CDR3 bases: TGTGCCAGCAGTCCCTGGGCGGAAGGTAGCACAGATACGCAGTATTTT. It is translated as CASSPWAEGSTDTQYF. Together with reference TRBV7-6 and TRBJ2-3, the CDR3 gives the full variable domain: GAGVSQSPRYKVTKRGQDVALRCDPISGHVSLYWYRQALGQGPEFLTYFNYEAQQDKSGLPNDRFSAERPEGSISTLTIQRTEQRDSAMYRCASSPWAEGSTDTQYFGPGTRLTVL.

The CDR3 protein is CASLSSVASGGETQYF. The CDR3 DNA follows: TGTGCCAGCCTATCTTCCGTCGCTAGCGGGGGGGAGACCCAGTACTTC. The J gene is TRBJ2-5, the V gene TRBV7-9; 11 bases align to TRBD2. V was clipped by 8 bases and J by 5 bases; unmatched bases: 13. Germline values: CDR1 SEHNR, CDR2 FQNEAQ (reference sequence). The CDR3 has 16 residues. Variable domain in full (rest from reference TRBV7-9 and TRBJ2-5): DTGVSQNPRHKITKRGQNVTFRCDPISEHNRLYWYRQTLGQGPEFLTYFQNEAQLEKSRLLSDRFSAERPKGSFSTLEIQRTEQGDSAMYLCASLSSVASGGETQYFGPGTRLLVL.

This clonotype has just a few counts. The chain joins TRBV30 to TRBJ2-2; a weak D match, TRBD1 (5 bases). Trimming cost V 0 bases and J 7 bases, with 9 bases left between them. The CDR3 runs to 13 residues. CDR1 is GTSNPN, CDR2 SVGIG, per germline (reference sequence). CDR3 protein: CAWSVGVNGELFF. DNA of the CDR3: TGTGCCTGGAGTGTAGGGGTGAACGGGGAGCTGTTTTTT.

This rearrangement joins TRBV5-1 to TRBJ1-1, with 8 bases that match TRBD1. The V and J ends lost 4 bases and 4 bases, in that order; junction bases with no gene match: 9. The CDR3 has 15 residues. CDR1 is SGHRS, CDR2 YFSETQ, per germline. The CDR3 here is CASSPGQGGPTEAFF. CDR3 coding DNA: TGCGCCAGCAGCCCCGGACAGGGAGGGCCCACTGAAGCTTTCTTT.

V usage is TRBV13 and J usage is TRBJ2-3; TRBD2 matches 7 bases. From germline, CDR1 is PRHDT and CDR2 FYEKMQ (reference sequence). The CDR3 runs 15 residues. V dropped 3 bases and J dropped 2; count of bases not matched to a gene: 5. This CDR3 is CASSFLAGATDTQYF. DNA of the CDR3: TGTGCCAGCAGCTTTCTGGCGGGAGCCACAGATACGCAGTATTTT.

This clonotype was observed a few times. This chain joins TRBV7-2 and TRBJ2-5, with 11 bases matching TRBD2. The CDR3 totals 15 residues. V gave up 6 bases and J gave up 4 bases; unmatched junction bases: 7. Germline V gene lookup returns CDR1 SGHTA and CDR2 FQGNSA. The CDR3 spells CASRSSGGPGETQYF. CDR3 DNA: TGTGCCAGCAGGTCTAGCGGGGGGCCGGGAGAGACCCAGTACTTC.

The J gene is TRBJ2-4, the V gene TRBV5-1; 7 bases fit TRBD1. CDR1 is SGHRS and CDR2 is YFSETQ in the germline V gene. The ends lost 4 bases at V and 9 bases at J; junction bases unmatched: 13. This CDR3 region has 15 residues. CDR3 nucleotides: TGCGCCAGCAGCCCTTCGGAGAGGGGGCGTCGCATTCAGTACTTC. Translated: CASSPSERGRRIQYF.

Only a few counts were recorded for this clonotype. The J gene is TRBJ2-7, the V gene TRBV4-1; TRBD2 matches 7 bases. This CDR3 contains 15 residues. From germline, CDR1 is MGHRA and CDR2 YSYEKL. J lost 2 bases, V lost 3 bases, and 7 bases had no gene match. As DNA, the CDR3 is TGCGCCAGCAGCCAGGCGAGGGCGGGGGCCTACGAGCAGTACTTC. Its protein product is CASSQARAGAYEQYF.

The CDR3, as DNA: TGTGCCAGCAGCCCGTTTGGGGAGCTGGGGGATACGCAGTATTTT. Translation: CASSPFGELGDTQYF. The J gene is TRBJ2-3, the V gene TRBV7-6; perhaps TRBD2 as D (5 bases). Trimming took 5 bases from V and 6 from J, leaving 18 bases between them. The CDR3 has 15 amino acids. Germline CDR1 reads SGHVS; CDR2 reads FNYEAQ. Together with reference TRBV7-6 and TRBJ2-3, the CDR3 gives the full variable domain: GAGVSQSPRYKVTKRGQDVALRCDPISGHVSLYWYRQALGQGPEFLTYFNYEAQQDKSGLPNDRFSAERPEGSISTLTIQRTEQRDSAMYRCASSPFGELGDTQYFGPGTRLTVL.

The chain couples TRBV27 to TRBJ1-1, with D possibly matching TRBD1 (5 bases). The V gene's germline CDR1 is MNHEY and CDR2 SMNVEV (reference sequence). V lost 6 bases and J 1 base, leaving 15 bases between the germline ends. The CDR3 has 15 residues. CDR3 region: CASSLTWGSNTEAFF. DNA for the CDR3: TGTGCCAGCAGCTTAACGTGGGGGTCGAACACTGAAGCTTTCTTT.

This clonotype was observed a few times. The chain joins TRBV4-3 to TRBJ2-7; D is undetermined. CDR3 length: 13 amino acids. CDR1 and CDR2 from the germline V gene are LGHNA and YSLEER. V shed 1 base and J shed 4 bases, with 8 bases lying between them. In DNA, the CDR3 is TGCGCCAGCAGCCAAGGTCTGGGGTACGAGCAGTACTTC. As protein: CASSQGLGYEQYF.

The CDR3 loop reads CSASRQGPEQYF. The CDR3, as DNA: TGCAGTGCTAGTCGACAGGGACCTGAGCAGTACTTC. The chain couples TRBV20-1 to TRBJ2-7; 7 positions match TRBD1. CDR1 and CDR2 from the germline V gene are DFQATT and SNEGSKA (reference sequence). This CDR3 has 12 residues. V dropped 3 bases and J dropped 7; count of bases not matched to a gene: 6.

This clonotype is categorized as medium-sized. The rearrangement joins TRBV7-8 to TRBJ1-3; weak D call: TRBD1 (6 bases). Per germline, CDR1 SGHVS and CDR2 FQNEAQ. The CDR3 is 15 amino acids. Trimming removed 0 bases from V and 2 bases from J, with 8 bases in between. In DNA, the CDR3 is TGTGCCAGCAGCTTAGCAGGGGGAACTGGAAACACCATATATTTT. As protein: CASSLAGGTGNTIYF.

This chain joins TRBV7-2 and TRBJ1-2; D gene unclear. Germline-derived CDR1 and CDR2 are SGHTA and FQGNSA. CDR3 length: 17 residues. V was clipped by 2 bases and J by 0 bases, with 16 bases between them. CDR3: CASSLWSTKVPNYGYTF. Written as DNA, the CDR3 is TGTGCCAGCAGCTTATGGTCGACGAAGGTCCCTAACTATGGCTACACCTTC.